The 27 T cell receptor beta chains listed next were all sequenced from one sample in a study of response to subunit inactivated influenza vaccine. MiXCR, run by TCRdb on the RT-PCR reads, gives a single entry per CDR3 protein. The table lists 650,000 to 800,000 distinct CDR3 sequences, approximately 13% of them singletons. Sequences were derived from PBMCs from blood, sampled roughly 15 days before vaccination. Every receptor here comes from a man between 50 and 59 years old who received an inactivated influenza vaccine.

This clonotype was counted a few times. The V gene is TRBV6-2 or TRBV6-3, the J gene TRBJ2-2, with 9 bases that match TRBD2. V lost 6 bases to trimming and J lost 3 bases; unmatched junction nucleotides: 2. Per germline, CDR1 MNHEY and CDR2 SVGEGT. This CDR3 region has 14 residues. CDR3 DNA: TGTGCCAGCAGGCGGGAGGGAGACACCGGGGAGCTGTTTTTT. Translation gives CASRREGDTGELFF.

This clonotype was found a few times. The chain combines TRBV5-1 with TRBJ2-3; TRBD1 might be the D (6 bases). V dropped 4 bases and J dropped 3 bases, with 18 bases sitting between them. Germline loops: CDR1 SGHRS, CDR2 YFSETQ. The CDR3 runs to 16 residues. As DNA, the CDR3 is TGCGCCAGCAGCACTACAGGGATAGAGCAGACAGATACGCAGTATTTT. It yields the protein CASSTTGIEQTDTQYF.

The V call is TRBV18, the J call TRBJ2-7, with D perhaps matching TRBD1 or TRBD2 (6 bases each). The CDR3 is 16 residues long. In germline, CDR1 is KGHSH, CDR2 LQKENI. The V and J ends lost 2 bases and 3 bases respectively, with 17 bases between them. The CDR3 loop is CASSPGQGRGSYEQYF. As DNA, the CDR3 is TGTGCCAGCTCACCAGGGCAGGGGCGGGGCAGCTACGAGCAGTACTTC.

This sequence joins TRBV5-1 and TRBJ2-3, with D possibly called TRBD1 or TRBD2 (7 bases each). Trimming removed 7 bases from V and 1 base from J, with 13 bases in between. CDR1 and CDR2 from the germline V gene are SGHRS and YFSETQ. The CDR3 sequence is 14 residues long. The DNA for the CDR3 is TGCGCCAGCGAGACAGGGAGGGGCACAGATACGCAGTATTTT. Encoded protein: CASETGRGTDTQYF.

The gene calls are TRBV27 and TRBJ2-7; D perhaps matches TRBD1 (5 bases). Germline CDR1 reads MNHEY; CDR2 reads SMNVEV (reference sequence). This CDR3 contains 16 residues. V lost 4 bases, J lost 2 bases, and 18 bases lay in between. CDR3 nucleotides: TGTGCCAGCAGTTCCAGCCCCTGGACACGAGCCTACGAGCAGTACTTC. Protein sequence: CASSSSPWTRAYEQYF.

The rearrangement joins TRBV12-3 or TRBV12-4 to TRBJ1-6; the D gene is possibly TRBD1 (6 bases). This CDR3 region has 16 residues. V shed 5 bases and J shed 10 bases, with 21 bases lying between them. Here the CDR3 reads CASSRTAYDDRSPLHF. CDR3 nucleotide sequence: TGTGCCAGCAGTAGGACAGCCTACGATGATCGGTCACCCCTCCACTTT.

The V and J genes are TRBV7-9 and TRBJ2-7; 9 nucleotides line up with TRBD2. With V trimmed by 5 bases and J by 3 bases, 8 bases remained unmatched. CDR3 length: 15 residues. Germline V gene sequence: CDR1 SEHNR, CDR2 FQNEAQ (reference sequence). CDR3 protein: CASSPKRGDLYEQYF. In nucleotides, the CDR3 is TGTGCCAGCAGCCCAAAGCGGGGGGACCTCTACGAGCAGTACTTC.

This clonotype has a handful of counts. CDR3 in DNA: TGTGCCAGCAGCTCGGGGACGGGGATTCGCGTCGAGCAGTACTTC. Translated: CASSSGTGIRVEQYF. This chain links TRBV7-2 with TRBJ2-7; either TRBD1 or TRBD2 may supply D (5 bases each). Trimming removed 4 bases at V and 6 bases at J, with 19 bases between. CDR1 and CDR2 (germline): SGHTA, FQGNSA. The CDR3 consists of 15 residues.

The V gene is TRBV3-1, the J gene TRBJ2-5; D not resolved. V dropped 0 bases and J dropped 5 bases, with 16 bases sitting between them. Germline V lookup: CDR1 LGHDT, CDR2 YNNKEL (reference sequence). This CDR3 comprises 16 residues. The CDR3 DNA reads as TGTGCCAGCAGCCAAGAGGAGACAAGCCCCCTGGAGACCCAGTACTTC. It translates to CASSQEETSPLETQYF.

In DNA form, the CDR3 reads TGTGCCAGCAGCCGACGACAGTGGGCTCAGGGAGATACGCAGTATTTT. Translating gives CASSRRQWAQGDTQYF. J is TRBJ2-3 and V is TRBV13, with D maybe TRBD1 (5 bases). Trimming left V 5 bases short and J 5 bases short, with 20 bases between. The germline gives CDR1 PRHDT, CDR2 FYEKMQ (reference sequence). CDR3 length: 16 amino acids.

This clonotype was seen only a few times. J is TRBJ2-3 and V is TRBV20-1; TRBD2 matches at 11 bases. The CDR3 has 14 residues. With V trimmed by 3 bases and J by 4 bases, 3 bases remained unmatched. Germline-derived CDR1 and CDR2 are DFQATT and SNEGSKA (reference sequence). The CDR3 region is CSASSGRGPDTQYF. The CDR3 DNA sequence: TGCAGTGCTAGTAGCGGGAGGGGTCCAGATACGCAGTATTTT.

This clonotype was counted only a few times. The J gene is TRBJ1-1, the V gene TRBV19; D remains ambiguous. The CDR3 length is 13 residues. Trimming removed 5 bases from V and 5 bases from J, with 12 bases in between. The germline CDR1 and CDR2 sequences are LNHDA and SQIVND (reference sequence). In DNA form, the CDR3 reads TGTGCCAGTAGTCCTTGGACCGAGACTGAAGCTTTCTTT. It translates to CASSPWTETEAFF.

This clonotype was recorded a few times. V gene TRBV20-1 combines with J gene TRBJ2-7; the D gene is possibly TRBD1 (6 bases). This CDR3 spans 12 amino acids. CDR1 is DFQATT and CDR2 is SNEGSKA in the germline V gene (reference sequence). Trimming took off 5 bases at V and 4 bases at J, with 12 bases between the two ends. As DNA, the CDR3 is TGCAGTGCTGGTGGGGGCGGGTACGAGCAGTACTTC. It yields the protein CSAGGGGYEQYF.

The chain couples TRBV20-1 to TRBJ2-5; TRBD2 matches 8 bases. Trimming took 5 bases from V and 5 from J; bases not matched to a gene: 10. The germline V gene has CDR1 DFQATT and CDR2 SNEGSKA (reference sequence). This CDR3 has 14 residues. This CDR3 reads CSADGGASLETQYF. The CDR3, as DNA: TGCAGTGCTGACGGGGGGGCAAGTTTGGAGACCCAGTACTTC.

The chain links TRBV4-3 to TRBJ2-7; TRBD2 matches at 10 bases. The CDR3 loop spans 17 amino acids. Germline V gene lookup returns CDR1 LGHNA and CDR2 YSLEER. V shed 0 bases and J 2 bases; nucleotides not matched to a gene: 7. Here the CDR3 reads CASSQDTGLATTYEQYF. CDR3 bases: TGCGCCAGCAGCCAAGATACGGGACTAGCGACCACCTACGAGCAGTACTTC.

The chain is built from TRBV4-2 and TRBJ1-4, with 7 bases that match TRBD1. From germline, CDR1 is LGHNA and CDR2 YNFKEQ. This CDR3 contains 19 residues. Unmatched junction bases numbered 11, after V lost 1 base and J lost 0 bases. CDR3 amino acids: CASSQASGARGATNEKLFF. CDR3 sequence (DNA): TGTGCCAGCAGCCAAGCCTCGGGGGCCAGGGGGGCAACTAATGAAAAACTGTTTTTT.

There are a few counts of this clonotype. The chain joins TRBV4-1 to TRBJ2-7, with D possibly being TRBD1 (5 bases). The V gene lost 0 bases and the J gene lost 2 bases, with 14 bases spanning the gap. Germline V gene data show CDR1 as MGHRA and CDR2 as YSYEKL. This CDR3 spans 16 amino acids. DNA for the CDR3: TGCGCCAGCAGCCAAGAAACAGGTGCCACACCCTACGAGCAGTACTTC. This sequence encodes CASSQETGATPYEQYF.

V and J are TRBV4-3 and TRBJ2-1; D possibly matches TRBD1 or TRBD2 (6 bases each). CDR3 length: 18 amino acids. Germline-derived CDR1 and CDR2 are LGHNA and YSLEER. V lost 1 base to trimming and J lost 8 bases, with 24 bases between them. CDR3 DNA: TGCGCCAGCAGCCAAGGGGTGTTCCGGGGGCGCGGGTTTGATGAGCAGTTCTTC. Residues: CASSQGVFRGRGFDEQFF.

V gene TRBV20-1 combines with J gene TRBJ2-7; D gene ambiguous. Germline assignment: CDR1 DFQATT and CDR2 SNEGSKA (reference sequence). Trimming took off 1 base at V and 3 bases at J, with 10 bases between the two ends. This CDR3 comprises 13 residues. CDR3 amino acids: CSARVSHNYEQYF. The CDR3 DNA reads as TGCAGTGCTAGAGTATCTCATAACTACGAGCAGTACTTC.

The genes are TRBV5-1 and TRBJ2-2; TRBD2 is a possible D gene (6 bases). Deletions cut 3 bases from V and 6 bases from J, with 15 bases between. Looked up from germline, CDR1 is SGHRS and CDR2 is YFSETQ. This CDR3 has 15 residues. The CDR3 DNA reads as TGCGCCAGCAGCTCCAGCGGGCCGAGGGCCGGGGAGCTGTTTTTT. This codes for CASSSSGPRAGELFF. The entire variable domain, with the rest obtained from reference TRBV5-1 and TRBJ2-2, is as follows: KAGVTQTPRYLIKTRGQQVTLSCSPISGHRSVSWYQQTPGQGLQFLFEYFSETQRNKGNFPGRFSGRQFSNSRSEMNVSTLELGDSALYLCASSSSGPRAGELFFGEGSRLTVL.

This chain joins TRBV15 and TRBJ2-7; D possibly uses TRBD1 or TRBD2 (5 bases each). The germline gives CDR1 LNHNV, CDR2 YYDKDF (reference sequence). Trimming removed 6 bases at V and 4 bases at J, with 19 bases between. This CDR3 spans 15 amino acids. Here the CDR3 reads CATSNGTGPLYEQYF. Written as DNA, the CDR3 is TGTGCCACCAGTAACGGGACGGGACCCTTATACGAGCAGTACTTC.

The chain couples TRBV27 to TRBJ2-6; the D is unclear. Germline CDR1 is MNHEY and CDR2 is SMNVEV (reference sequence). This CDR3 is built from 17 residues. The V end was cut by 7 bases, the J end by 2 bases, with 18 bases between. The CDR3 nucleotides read TGTGCCAGCACCTCTAATATGTGGGCTGCTGGGGCCAACGTCCTGACTTTC. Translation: CASTSNMWAAGANVLTF.

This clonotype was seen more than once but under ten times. CDR3 amino acids: CARVLRQGPSYNEQFF. The CDR3, as DNA: TGCGCCAGGGTGCTTAGACAGGGGCCCTCCTACAATGAGCAGTTCTTC. The chain recombines TRBV5-1 with TRBJ2-1, with 8 bases lining up with TRBD1. J was trimmed by 0 bases and V by 8 bases; bases with no gene match: 10. Germline V gene sequence: CDR1 SGHRS, CDR2 YFSETQ. There are 16 residues in the CDR3.

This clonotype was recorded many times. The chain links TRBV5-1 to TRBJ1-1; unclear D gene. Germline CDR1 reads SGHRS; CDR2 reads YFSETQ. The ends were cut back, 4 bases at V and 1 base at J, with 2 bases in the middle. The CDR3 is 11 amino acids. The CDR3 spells CASSANTEAFF. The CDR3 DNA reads TGCGCCAGCAGCGCGAACACTGAAGCTTTCTTT.

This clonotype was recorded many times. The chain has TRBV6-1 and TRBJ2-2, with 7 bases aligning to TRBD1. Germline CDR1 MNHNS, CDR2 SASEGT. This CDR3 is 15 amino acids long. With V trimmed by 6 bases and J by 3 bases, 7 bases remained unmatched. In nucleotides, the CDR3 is TGTGCCAGCAGCCTCTGGGACAGAGACACCGGGGAGCTGTTTTTT. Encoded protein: CASSLWDRDTGELFF.

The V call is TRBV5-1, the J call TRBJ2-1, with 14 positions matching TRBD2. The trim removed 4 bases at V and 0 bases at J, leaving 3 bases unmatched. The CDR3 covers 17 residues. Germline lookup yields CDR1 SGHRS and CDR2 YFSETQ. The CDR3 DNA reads TGCGCCAGCAGCCCTGGGACTAGCGGGGGCTCCTACAATGAGCAGTTCTTC. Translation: CASSPGTSGGSYNEQFF.

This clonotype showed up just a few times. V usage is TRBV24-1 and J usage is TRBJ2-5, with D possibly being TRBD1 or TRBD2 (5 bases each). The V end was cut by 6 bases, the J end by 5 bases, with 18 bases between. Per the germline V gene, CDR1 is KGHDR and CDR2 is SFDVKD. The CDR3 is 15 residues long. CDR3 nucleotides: TGTGCCACCAGTCCCGGGACCGCGCCGGGGGAGACCCAGTACTTC. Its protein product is CATSPGTAPGETQYF.